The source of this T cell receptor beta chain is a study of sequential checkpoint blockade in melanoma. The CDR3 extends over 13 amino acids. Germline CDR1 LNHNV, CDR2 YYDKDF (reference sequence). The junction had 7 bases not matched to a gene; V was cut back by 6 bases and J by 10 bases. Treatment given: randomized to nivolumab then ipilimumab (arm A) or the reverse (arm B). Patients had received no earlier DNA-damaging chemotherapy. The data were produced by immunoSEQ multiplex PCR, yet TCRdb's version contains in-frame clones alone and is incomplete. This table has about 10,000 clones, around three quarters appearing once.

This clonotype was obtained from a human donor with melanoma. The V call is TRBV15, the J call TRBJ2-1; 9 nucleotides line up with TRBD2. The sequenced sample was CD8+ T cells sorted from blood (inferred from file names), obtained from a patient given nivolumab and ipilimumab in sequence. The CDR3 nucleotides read TGTGCCACCAGGACTAGCGGAGCCGAGGAGCAGTTCTTC. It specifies CATRTSGAEEQFF.